This T cell receptor (beta chain) was obtained from a study of shared clonotypes between healthy human individuals. The assay was run at deep level. Produced via immunoSEQ multiplex PCR; TCRdb's table is partial and in-frame only. The sample lists approximately 1.1 million clones, about four fifths occurring once. Trimming took 2 bases from V and 4 from J, leaving 7 bases between them. Per germline, CDR1 SGHTS and CDR2 YDEGEE. The CDR3 totals 12 residues. The receptor was isolated from a man aged 18-30 years in good health. Some clones in this sample may be carry-over from other donors' samples. The sequencing input was memory CD4+ T cells from PBMCs. This sample's subset: CD45RA-negative fraction. This rearrangement joins TRBV5-8 to TRBJ2-7; a weak D match, TRBD2 (5 bases). CDR3 region: CASSFRTYEQYF. The CDR3 region has the DNA TGTGCCAGCAGCTTTCGGACTTACGAGCAGTACTTC.